These 6 T cell receptor beta chains were sequenced from one sample in a study of breast tumors, draining lymph nodes, adjacent tissues. Axillary draining lymph nodes of breast cancer patients supplied the node samples. TCRdb re-called the multiplex PCR reads with MiXCR, one entry per CDR3 protein. The data contain about 230,000 distinct CDR3 sequences, 32% of them singletons. The sample comprised axillary lymph node tissue. The receptors derive from a female donor with breast cancer. Some clones in this sample may be carry-over from other donors' samples.

This clonotype was detected ten times or more. The chain joins TRBV20-1 to TRBJ1-2; 8 nucleotides align to TRBD1. The junction had 7 bases not matched to a gene; V was cut back by 6 bases and J by 4 bases. Germline assignment: CDR1 DFQATT and CDR2 SNEGSKA (reference sequence). The CDR3 covers 13 residues. In DNA form, the CDR3 reads TGCAGTGCCCACAGGACAGGGCTCTATGGCTACACCTTC. As protein: CSAHRTGLYGYTF.

With regard to this clonotype: At one end, the junction sequence differs from germline, possibly due to a read error. The J gene is TRBJ1-1, the V gene TRBV19; D is possibly TRBD1 (6 bases). Germline V gives CDR1 LNHDA, CDR2 SQIVND (reference sequence). The CDR3 covers 13 residues. The CDR3 sequence: CACSTTGTTEAFF. The CDR3, as DNA: TGTGCCTGTAGTACAACCGGGACAACTGAAGCTTTCTTT.

This clonotype showed up many times. The chain links TRBV9 to TRBJ2-2, with D perhaps TRBD2 (6 bases). Deletions cut 0 bases from V and 6 bases from J, with 9 bases between. Germline V lookup: CDR1 SGDLS, CDR2 YYNGEE. The CDR3 is 14 amino acids. CDR3 DNA: TGTGCCAGCAGCGTAGTTAGCGGCGCCGGGGAGCTGTTTTTT. Translation: CASSVVSGAGELFF.

This clonotype was found many times. The genes are TRBV19 and TRBJ2-5; 7 bases fit TRBD2. The CDR3 spans 15 residues. The ends lost 3 bases at V and 5 bases at J; junction bases unmatched: 9. Germline loops: CDR1 LNHDA, CDR2 SQIVND (reference sequence). CDR3 nucleotide sequence: TGTGCCAGTAGTATTACGGGCGGGAGCGTGGAGACCCAGTACTTC. Its protein is CASSITGGSVETQYF.

This clonotype was recorded at least ten times. This chain uses TRBV4-1 with TRBJ1-2; D not resolved. CDR1 is MGHRA, CDR2 YSYEKL, per germline. Trimming took off 1 base at V and 8 bases at J, with 17 bases between the two ends. The CDR3 runs to 15 residues. This CDR3 is CASSQVSPESRGYTF. CDR3 in DNA: TGCGCCAGCAGCCAAGTTTCCCCTGAGAGTAGGGGCTACACCTTC.

The sample holds many counts of this clonotype. The chain employs TRBV6-1 and TRBJ2-5; possibly TRBD1 for D (5 bases). Germline V gene data show CDR1 as MNHNS and CDR2 as SASEGT. The CDR3 runs 16 residues. V dropped 2 bases and J dropped 1 base, with 14 bases sitting between them. The CDR3 bases are TGTGCCAGCAGTGAACAGACTTCAGGGATCCAAGAGACCCAGTACTTC. Protein: CASSEQTSGIQETQYF.